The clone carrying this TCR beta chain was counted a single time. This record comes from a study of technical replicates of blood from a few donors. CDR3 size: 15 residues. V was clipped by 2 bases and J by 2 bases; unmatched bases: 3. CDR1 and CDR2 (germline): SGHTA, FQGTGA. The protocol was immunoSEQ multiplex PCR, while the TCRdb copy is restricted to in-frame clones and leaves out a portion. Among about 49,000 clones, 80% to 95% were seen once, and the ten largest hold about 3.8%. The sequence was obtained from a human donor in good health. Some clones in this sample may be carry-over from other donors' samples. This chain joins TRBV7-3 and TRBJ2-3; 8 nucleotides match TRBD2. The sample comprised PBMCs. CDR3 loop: CASSLGGGHTDTQYF. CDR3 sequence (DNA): TGTGCCAGCAGCTTAGGCGGGGGGCACACAGATACGCAGTATTTT.